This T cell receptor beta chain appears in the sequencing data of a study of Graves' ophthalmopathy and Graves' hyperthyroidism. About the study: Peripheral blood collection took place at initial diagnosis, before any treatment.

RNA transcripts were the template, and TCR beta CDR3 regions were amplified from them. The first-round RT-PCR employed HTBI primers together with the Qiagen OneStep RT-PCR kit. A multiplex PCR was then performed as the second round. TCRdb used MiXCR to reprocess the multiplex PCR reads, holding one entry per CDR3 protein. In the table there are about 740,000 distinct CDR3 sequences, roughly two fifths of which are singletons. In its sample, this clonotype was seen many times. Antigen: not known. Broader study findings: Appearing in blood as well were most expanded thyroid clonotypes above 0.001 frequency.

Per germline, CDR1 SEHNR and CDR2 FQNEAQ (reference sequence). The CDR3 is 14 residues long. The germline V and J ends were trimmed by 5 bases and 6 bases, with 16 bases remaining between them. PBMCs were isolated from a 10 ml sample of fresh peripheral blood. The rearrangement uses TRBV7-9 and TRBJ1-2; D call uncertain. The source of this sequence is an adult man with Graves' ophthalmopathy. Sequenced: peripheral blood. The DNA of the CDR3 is TGTGCCAGCAGCCCCGGAGACATCCTAAATGGCTACACCTTC. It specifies CASSPGDILNGYTF.